Below, 4 T cell receptor beta chains from the same sample are listed, as sequenced in a study of T cell responses to AZD1222 COVID-19 vaccine. The assay was immunoSEQ multiplex PCR, and TCRdb's table has in-frame clones only and misses some. Seen here are tens of thousands of clones, roughly 87% observed once, and the top ten hold around 16%. Sequenced here: peripheral blood, sampled on day 0 of AZD1222 vaccination. The receptor set was obtained from an adult in good health.

J is TRBJ2-3 and V is TRBV11-2; the D is unclear. Germline values: CDR1 SGHAT, CDR2 FQNNGV. The V end lost 4 bases, the J end lost 10 bases, and 15 bases lay between the germline ends. The CDR3 contains 13 residues. As DNA, the CDR3 is TGTGCCAGCAGCTCCCCCCCGATGGGGTCGCAGTATTTT. The encoded protein is CASSSPPMGSQYF.

The V call is TRBV2, the J call TRBJ1-4; the D is unclear. The V end lost 3 bases, the J end lost 11 bases, and 7 bases lay between the germline ends. The CDR3 runs 11 residues. Per germline, CDR1 SNHLY and CDR2 FYNNEI. CDR3 in amino acids: CASSETGKLFF. For the CDR3, the DNA is TGTGCCAGCAGTGAGACGGGGAAACTGTTTTTT.

The chain employs TRBV13 and TRBJ2-4; 7 nucleotides align to TRBD1. The J segment lost 3 bases and the V segment lost 4 bases, leaving 3 bases of the junction unmatched. The CDR3 covers 14 residues. CDR1 and CDR2 from the germline V gene are PRHDT and FYEKMQ (reference sequence). CDR3 loop: CASSWGQSKNIQYF. CDR3 nucleotides: TGTGCCAGCAGCTGGGGACAGAGCAAAAACATTCAGTACTTC. Drawing the rest from reference TRBV13 and TRBJ2-4, the complete variable domain is AAGVIQSPRHLIKEKRETATLKCYPIPRHDTVYWYQQGPGQDPQFLISFYEKMQSDKGSIPDRFSAQQFSDYHSELNMSSLELGDSALYFCASSWGQSKNIQYFGAGTRLSVL.

J is TRBJ2-3 and V is TRBV28, with 8 positions matching TRBD2. This CDR3 region has 18 residues. Germline-derived CDR1 and CDR2 are MDHEN and SYDVKM. The junction had 13 bases not matched to a gene; V was cut back by 3 bases and J by 2 bases. DNA of the CDR3: TGTGCCAGCAGTTTCTTTGCGGGAGGATATTCGGTCACAGATACGCAGTATTTT. It encodes CASSFFAGGYSVTDTQYF.